These 9 T cell receptor beta chains came from one sample sequenced in a study of T cells in Graves' hyperthyroidism and ophthalmopathy. TCR beta CDR3 regions were amplified from RNA transcripts. The TCR CDR3 first-round RT-PCR relied on the HTBI primer set. TCRdb analysed the multiplex PCR reads with MiXCR anew, one entry per CDR3 protein. Among hundreds of thousands of distinct CDR3 sequences listed, 13% were seen once. The material sequenced was blood. The receptors come from a woman under 30 with Graves' hyperthyroidism.

The gene calls are TRBV4-1 and TRBJ2-5; 8 positions agree with TRBD1. J gave up 5 bases and V 4 bases, and 6 bases lay outside the gene matches. This CDR3 is 14 amino acids long. Germline V gene sequence: CDR1 MGHRA, CDR2 YSYEKL. The CDR3 region is CASSPSDRVETQYF. In DNA, the CDR3 is TGCGCCAGCAGCCCCTCGGACAGGGTGGAGACCCAGTACTTC.

This clonotype was seen a few times. The J gene is TRBJ1-6, the V gene TRBV7-2; D gene uncertain. The CDR3 totals 16 residues. The germline V and J ends were trimmed by 3 bases and 9 bases, with 18 bases remaining between them. CDR1 SGHTA and CDR2 FQGNSA come from the germline V gene. Here the CDR3 reads CASSLVTGGVRSPLHF. CDR3 bases: TGTGCCAGCAGCTTGGTTACGGGTGGAGTACGTTCACCCCTCCACTTT.

This rearrangement joins TRBV7-2 to TRBJ2-1; 13 positions match TRBD2. The CDR3 runs to 17 residues. In germline, CDR1 is SGHTA, CDR2 FQGNSA. The junction had 8 bases not matched to a gene; V was cut back by 3 bases and J by 6 bases. Here the CDR3 DNA reads TGTGCCAGCAGCTTGACTAGCGGGAGGCTTTCCCTCAATGAGCAGTTCTTC. This codes for CASSLTSGRLSLNEQFF.

This clonotype was detected ten times or more. The J gene is TRBJ1-5, the V gene TRBV2, with 8 bases identical to TRBD1. The CDR3 is 14 amino acids. V shed 7 bases and J 3 bases; nucleotides not matched to a gene: 5. CDR1 and CDR2 from the germline V gene are SNHLY and FYNNEI. The CDR3 DNA sequence: TGTGCCAGCACAAGGACAGGGTCCAATCAGCCCCAGCATTTT. Encoded protein: CASTRTGSNQPQHF.

This clonotype showed up many times. The chain joins TRBV3-1 to TRBJ1-1; D is undetermined. The CDR3 loop spans 16 amino acids. Germline V gene data show CDR1 as LGHDT and CDR2 as YNNKEL (reference sequence). Trimming took 1 base from V and 1 from J, leaving 13 bases between them. The CDR3 reads CASSQAPATGNTEAFF. The CDR3 bases are TGTGCCAGCAGCCAAGCCCCAGCGACGGGGAACACTGAAGCTTTCTTT.

This clonotype has ten or more counts. The chain combines TRBV28 with TRBJ1-4; D not resolved. Trimming took off 5 bases at V and 2 bases at J, with 6 bases between the two ends. The CDR3 spans 13 residues. Per the germline V gene, CDR1 is MDHEN and CDR2 is SYDVKM. The CDR3 DNA is TGTGCCAGCAGTGGCCAGACTAATGAAAAACTGTTTTTT. Amino acid sequence: CASSGQTNEKLFF.

The rearrangement uses TRBV12-3 or TRBV12-4 and TRBJ2-2, with D hard to call. The CDR3 spans 13 residues. V dropped 2 bases and J dropped 5 bases, with 6 bases sitting between them. For the CDR3, the DNA is TGTGCCAGCAGTTTACTAGAAACCGGGGAGCTGTTTTTT. It encodes CASSLLETGELFF.

This clonotype occurred a few times. The chain has TRBV4-3 and TRBJ2-7, with a weak D call TRBD1 (6 bases). This CDR3 contains 13 residues. The V gene's germline CDR1 is LGHNA and CDR2 YSLEER. V lost 6 bases, J lost 0 bases, and 9 bases lay in between. The CDR3 DNA reads as TGCGCCAGCAGTCGACAGGTCTCCTACGAGCAGTACTTC. Its translation is CASSRQVSYEQYF.

In its sample, this clonotype was seen many times. This chain connects TRBV12-3 or TRBV12-4 to TRBJ2-3; 7 nucleotides align to TRBD2. V was clipped by 7 bases and J by 6 bases; unmatched bases: 10. This CDR3 region has 14 residues. For the CDR3, the DNA is TGTGCCAGCACCAATGGGAGGGATTCGGATACGCAGTATTTT. Translation gives CASTNGRDSDTQYF.